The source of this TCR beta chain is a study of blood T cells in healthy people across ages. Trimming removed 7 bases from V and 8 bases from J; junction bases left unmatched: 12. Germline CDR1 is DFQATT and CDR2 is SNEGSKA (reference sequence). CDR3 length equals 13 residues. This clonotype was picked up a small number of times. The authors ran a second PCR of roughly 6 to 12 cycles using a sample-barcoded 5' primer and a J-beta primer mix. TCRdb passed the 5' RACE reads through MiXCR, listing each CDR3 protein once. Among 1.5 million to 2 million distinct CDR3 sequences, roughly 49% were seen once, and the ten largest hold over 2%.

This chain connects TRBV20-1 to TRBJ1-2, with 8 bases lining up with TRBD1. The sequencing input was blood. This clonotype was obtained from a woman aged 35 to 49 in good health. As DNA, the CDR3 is TGCAGTGTCCATTCAGGGGGCGCCTTCGGCTACACCTTC. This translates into CSVHSGGAFGYTF.